This TCR beta chain appears in the sequencing data of a study of naive and memory T cell subsets. Findings and caveats of the study: Far more TCRs reportedly came from tuberculin skin test site biopsies.

The CDR3 runs 15 residues. V shed 1 base and J shed 0 bases, with 11 bases lying between them. Germline values: CDR1 SQVTM, CDR2 ANQGSEA. The treatment was: skin biopsy from PPD injection site in Mantoux-positive individual. Reverse transcription used DNase-treated unsorted total RNA, aiming for about 1 to 1000 ng. The library had UMIs added by 3' ligation of an oligonucleotide to TCR cDNA. Tuberculin skin test biopsies were taken where PPD was injected in Mantoux-positive people. Alpha and beta constant region primers primed reverse transcription for blood and skin samples. The SP2 primer and nested alpha and beta constant region primers amplified ligated cDNA in four rounds. From the UMI-ligation and nested PCR reads, TCRdb called clonotypes with MiXCR, one entry per CDR3 protein. Altogether fewer than 20,000 distinct CDR3 sequences are present, 8.5% to 10% being singletons, with the ten largest covering nearly 7%.

This clonotype was counted many times. Its antigen is unidentified. The sequence was collected from an adult in good health. The rearrangement joins TRBV29-1 to TRBJ2-3; a possible D gene is TRBD2 (5 bases). The sample was skin, taken from a tuberculin skin test site. The CDR3 here is CSVEALAASTDTQYF. For the CDR3, the DNA is TGCAGCGTTGAAGCGCTAGCAGCTAGCACAGATACGCAGTATTTT.